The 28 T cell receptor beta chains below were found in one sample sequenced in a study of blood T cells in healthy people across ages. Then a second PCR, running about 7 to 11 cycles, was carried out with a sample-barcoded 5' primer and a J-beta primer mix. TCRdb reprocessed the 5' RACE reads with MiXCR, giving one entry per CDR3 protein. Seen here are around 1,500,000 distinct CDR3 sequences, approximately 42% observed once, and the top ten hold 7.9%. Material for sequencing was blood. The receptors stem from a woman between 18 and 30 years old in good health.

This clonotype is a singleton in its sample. CDR3 in DNA: TGTGCCAGCAGTTACGTTGGGATGAGCACAGATACGCAGTATTTT. Translated, it gives CASSYVGMSTDTQYF. The V and J genes are TRBV6-2 or TRBV6-3 and TRBJ2-3, with unresolved D. With 2 bases removed from V and 0 bases from J, the gap between germline ends came to 9 bases. The V gene's germline CDR1 is MNHEY and CDR2 SVGEGT. The CDR3 has 15 residues.

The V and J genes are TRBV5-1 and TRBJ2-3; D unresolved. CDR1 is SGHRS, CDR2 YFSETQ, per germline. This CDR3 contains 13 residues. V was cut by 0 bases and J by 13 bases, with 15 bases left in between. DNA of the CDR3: TGCGCCAGCAGCTTGGATGCTTCCACGACGGAGTATTTT. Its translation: CASSLDASTTEYF.

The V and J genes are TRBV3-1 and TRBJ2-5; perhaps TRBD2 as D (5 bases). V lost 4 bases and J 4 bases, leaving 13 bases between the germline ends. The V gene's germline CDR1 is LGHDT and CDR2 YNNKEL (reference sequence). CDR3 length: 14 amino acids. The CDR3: CASSPRPGRETQYF. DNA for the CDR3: TGTGCCAGCAGCCCCCGCCCGGGGAGAGAGACCCAGTACTTC.

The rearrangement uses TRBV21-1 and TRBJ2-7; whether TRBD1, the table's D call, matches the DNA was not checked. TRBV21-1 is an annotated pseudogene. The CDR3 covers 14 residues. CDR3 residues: CASTPGGLSYEQYF. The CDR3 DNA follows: TGTGCCAGCACCCCGGGGGGGTTATCCTACGAGCAGTACTTC.

The CDR3 spells CASSQPTGTPIAGSSYNEQFF. The CDR3 nucleotides read TGCGCCAGCAGCCAACCAACCGGGACACCTATAGCGGGGAGCTCCTACAATGAGCAGTTCTTC. V usage is TRBV4-1 and J usage is TRBJ2-1; TRBD2 matches 8 bases. There are 21 residues in the CDR3. Germline CDR1 reads MGHRA; CDR2 reads YSYEKL. Trimming removed 2 bases from V and 0 bases from J; junction bases left unmatched: 18.

CDR3 region: CASSHRGRPSTEAFF. The CDR3 bases are TGTGCCAGCAGCCATCGGGGCAGACCCAGCACTGAAGCTTTCTTT. The V gene is TRBV3-1, the J gene TRBJ1-1; perhaps TRBD1 as D (5 bases). The CDR3 consists of 15 residues. Germline V gene sequence: CDR1 LGHDT, CDR2 YNNKEL (reference sequence). The ends were cut back, 3 bases at V and 4 bases at J, with 15 bases in the middle. Complete variable domain (other parts from reference TRBV3-1 and TRBJ1-1): DTAVSQTPKYLVTQMGNDKSIKCEQNLGHDTMYWYKQDSKKFLKIMFSYNNKELIINETVPNRFSPKSPDKAHLNLHINSLELGDSAVYFCASSHRGRPSTEAFFGQGTRLTVV.

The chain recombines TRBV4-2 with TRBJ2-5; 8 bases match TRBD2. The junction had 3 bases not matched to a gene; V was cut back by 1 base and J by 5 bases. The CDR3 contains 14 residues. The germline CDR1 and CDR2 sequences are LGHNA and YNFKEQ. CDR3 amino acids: CASSQAGGRETQYF. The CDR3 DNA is TGTGCCAGCAGCCAAGCGGGGGGGCGTGAGACCCAGTACTTC.

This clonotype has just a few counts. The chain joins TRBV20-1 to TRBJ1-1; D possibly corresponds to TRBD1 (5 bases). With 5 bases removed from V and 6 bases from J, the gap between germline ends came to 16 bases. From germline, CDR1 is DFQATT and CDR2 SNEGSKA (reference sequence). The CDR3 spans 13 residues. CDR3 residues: CSASPQGGAEAFF. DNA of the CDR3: TGCAGTGCTTCACCCCAGGGAGGGGCTGAAGCTTTCTTT.

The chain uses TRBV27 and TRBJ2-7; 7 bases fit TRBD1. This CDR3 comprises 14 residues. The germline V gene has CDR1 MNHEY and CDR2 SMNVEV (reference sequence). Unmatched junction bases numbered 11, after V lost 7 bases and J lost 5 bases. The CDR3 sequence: CASKVQGSNNEQYF. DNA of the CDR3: TGTGCCAGCAAGGTACAGGGGTCTAACAACGAGCAGTACTTC.

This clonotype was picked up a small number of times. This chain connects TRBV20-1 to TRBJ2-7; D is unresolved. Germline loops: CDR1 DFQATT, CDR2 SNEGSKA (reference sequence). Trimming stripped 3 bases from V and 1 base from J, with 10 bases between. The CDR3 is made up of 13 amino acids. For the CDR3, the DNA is TGCAGTGCTAGTTCCCCGTCGTCCTACGAGCAGTACTTC. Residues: CSASSPSSYEQYF.

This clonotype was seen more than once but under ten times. CDR3 region: CASRPTAETQYF. The DNA of the CDR3 is TGTGCCAGCAGACCCACCGCGGAGACCCAGTACTTC. The V and J genes are TRBV28 and TRBJ2-5; D is unclear. Per germline, CDR1 MDHEN and CDR2 SYDVKM. This CDR3 is built from 12 residues. V lost 6 bases and J lost 5, with 10 bases in between. The whole variable domain, filled in from reference TRBV28 and TRBJ2-5, reads DVKVTQSSRYLVKRTGEKVFLECVQDMDHENMFWYRQDPGLGLRLIYFSYDVKMKEKGDIPEGYSVSREKKERFSLILESASTNQTSMYLCASRPTAETQYFGPGTRLLVL.

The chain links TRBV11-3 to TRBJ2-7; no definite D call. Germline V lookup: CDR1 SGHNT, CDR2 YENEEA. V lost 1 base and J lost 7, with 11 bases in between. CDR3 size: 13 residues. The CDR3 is CASSLGAPNEQYF. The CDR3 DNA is TGTGCCAGCAGCTTAGGTGCCCCCAATGAGCAGTACTTC.

The CDR3 coding sequence is TGTGCCAGCAGAAATAGCGGGTTGCGGGCTGAGCAGTACTTC. Protein sequence: CASRNSGLRAEQYF. V gene TRBV6-1 combines with J gene TRBJ2-7; TRBD2 matches 7 bases. In germline, CDR1 is MNHNS, CDR2 SASEGT. The CDR3 length is 14 residues. The trim removed 6 bases at V and 7 bases at J, leaving 12 bases unmatched.

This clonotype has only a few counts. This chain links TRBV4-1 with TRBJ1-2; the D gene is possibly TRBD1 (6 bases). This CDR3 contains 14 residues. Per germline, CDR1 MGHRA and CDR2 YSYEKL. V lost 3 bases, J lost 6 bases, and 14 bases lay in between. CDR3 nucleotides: TGCGCCAGCAGCCAGATACACAGGGAAAATGGCTACACCTTC. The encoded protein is CASSQIHRENGYTF.

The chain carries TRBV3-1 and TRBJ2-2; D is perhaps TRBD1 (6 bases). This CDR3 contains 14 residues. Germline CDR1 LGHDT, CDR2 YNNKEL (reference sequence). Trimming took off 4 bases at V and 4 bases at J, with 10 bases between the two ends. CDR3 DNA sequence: TGTGCCAGCAGCCCGGGACATATCACCGGGGAGCTGTTTTTT. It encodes CASSPGHITGELFF.

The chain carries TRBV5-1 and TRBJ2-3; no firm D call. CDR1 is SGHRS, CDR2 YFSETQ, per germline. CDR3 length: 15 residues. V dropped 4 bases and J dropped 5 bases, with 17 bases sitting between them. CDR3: CASSGVGITGDTQYF. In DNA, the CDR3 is TGCGCCAGCAGCGGAGTGGGAATCACGGGAGATACGCAGTATTTT.

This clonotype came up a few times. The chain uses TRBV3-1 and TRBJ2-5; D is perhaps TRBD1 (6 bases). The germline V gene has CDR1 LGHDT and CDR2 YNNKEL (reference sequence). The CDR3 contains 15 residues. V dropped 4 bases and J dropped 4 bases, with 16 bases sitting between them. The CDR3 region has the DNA TGTGCCAGCAGCCCTGGGACATTCGGGACAGAGACCCAGTACTTC. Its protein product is CASSPGTFGTETQYF.

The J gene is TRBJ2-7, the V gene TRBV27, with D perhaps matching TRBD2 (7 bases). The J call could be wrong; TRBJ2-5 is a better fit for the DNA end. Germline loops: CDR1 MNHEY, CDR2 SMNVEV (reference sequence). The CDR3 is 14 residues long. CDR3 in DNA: TGTGCCAGCAGTTTATCGGCGGGGGCGGAGACCCAGTACTTC. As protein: CASSLSAGAETQYF.

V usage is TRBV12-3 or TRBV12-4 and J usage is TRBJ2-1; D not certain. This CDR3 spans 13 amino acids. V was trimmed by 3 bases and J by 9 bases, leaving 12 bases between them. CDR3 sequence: CASSLATLGEQFF. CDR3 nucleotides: TGTGCCAGCAGTTTGGCGACGCTAGGTGAGCAGTTCTTC.

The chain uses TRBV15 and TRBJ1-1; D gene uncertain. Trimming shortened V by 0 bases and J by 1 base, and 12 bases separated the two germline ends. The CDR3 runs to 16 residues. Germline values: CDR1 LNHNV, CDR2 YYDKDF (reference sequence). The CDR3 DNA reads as TGTGCCACCAGCAGAGATGGGGAAGGGCCGAACACTGAAGCTTTCTTT. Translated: CATSRDGEGPNTEAFF. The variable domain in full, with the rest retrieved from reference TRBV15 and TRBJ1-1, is DAMVIQNPRYQVTQFGKPVTLSCSQTLNHNVMYWYQQKSSQAPKLLFHYYDKDFNNEADTPDNFQSRRPNTSFCFLDIRSPGLGDTAMYLCATSRDGEGPNTEAFFGQGTRLTVV.

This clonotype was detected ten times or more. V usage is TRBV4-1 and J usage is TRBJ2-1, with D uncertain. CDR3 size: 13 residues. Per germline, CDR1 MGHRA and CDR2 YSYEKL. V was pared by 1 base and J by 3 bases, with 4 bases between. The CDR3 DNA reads TGCGCCAGCAGCCAAGCGGGCTACAATGAGCAGTTCTTC. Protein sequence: CASSQAGYNEQFF.

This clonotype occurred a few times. The chain's CDR3 is CASSFSRGVSNEQFF. In nucleotides, the CDR3 is TGTGCCAGCAGCTTTTCCAGGGGGGTGTCCAATGAGCAGTTCTTC. This chain connects TRBV11-2 to TRBJ2-1; perhaps TRBD1 as D (7 bases). Germline V gene lookup returns CDR1 SGHAT and CDR2 FQNNGV. The CDR3 has 15 amino acids. V was trimmed by 3 bases and J by 6 bases, leaving 15 bases between them.

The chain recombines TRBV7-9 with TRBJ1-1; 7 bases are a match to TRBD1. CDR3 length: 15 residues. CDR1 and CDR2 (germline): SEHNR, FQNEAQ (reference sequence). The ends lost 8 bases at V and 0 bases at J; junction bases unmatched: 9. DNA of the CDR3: TGTGCCAGCGACAGGGATCAAAGTATGAACACTGAAGCTTTCTTT. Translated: CASDRDQSMNTEAFF.

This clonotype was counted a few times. CDR3 bases: TGTGCCAGCAGTTTATCGGGGGGCTATGAGCAGTTCTTC. Amino acid sequence: CASSLSGGYEQFF. The chain joins TRBV27 to TRBJ2-1; D may correspond to TRBD1 or TRBD2 (6 bases each). CDR1 is MNHEY and CDR2 is SMNVEV in the germline V gene (reference sequence). The CDR3 consists of 13 residues. V dropped 0 bases and J dropped 8 bases, with 8 bases sitting between them.

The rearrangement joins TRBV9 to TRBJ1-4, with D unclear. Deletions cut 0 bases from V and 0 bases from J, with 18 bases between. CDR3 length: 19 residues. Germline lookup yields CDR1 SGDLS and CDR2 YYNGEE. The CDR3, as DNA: TGTGCCAGCAGCGTAGATCCCTTAAGTCCCAGTGCAACTAATGAAAAACTGTTTTTT. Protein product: CASSVDPLSPSATNEKLFF.

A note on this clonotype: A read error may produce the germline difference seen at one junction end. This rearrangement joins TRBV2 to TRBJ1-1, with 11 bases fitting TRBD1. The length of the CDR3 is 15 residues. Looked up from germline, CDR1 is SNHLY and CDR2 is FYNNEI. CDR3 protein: CAGSGDRGRNTEAFF. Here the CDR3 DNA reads TGTGCCGGCAGTGGGGACAGGGGGAGGAACACTGAAGCTTTCTTT.

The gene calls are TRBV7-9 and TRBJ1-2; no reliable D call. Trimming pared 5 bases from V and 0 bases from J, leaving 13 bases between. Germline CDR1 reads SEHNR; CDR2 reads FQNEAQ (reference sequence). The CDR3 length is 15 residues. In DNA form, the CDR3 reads TGTGCCAGCAGCCCCGACACCCGGGCTAACTATGGCTACACCTTC. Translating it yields CASSPDTRANYGYTF. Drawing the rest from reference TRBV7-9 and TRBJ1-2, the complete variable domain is DTGVSQNPRHKITKRGQNVTFRCDPISEHNRLYWYRQTLGQGPEFLTYFQNEAQLEKSRLLSDRFSAERPKGSFSTLEIQRTEQGDSAMYLCASSPDTRANYGYTFGSGTRLTVV.

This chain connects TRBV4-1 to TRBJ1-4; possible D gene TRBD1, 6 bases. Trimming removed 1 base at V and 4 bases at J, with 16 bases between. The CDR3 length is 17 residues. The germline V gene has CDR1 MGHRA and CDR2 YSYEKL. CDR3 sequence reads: CASSQAIIQGYNEKLFF. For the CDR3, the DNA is TGCGCCAGCAGCCAAGCTATAATACAGGGTTATAATGAAAAACTGTTTTTT.